The clone carrying this T cell receptor (beta chain) was recorded a few times. What it binds is not known. These data come from a study of beta chain features in type 1 diabetes. Findings and limits, study-wide: Across patients, naive, central memory and Treg TCRB repertoires exhibited apparently greater similarity than was observed across healthy donors. When cDNA is sequenced, cells with high TCR expression could be over-represented. Type 1 diabetes patients had TCRB CDR3s that were shorter (moderately but significantly so) in all four CD4+ subsets.

The entirety of the isolated RNA underwent reverse transcription, so expressed TCRB transcripts were sequenced. Naive, central memory and regulatory T cell samples yielded around 3.5 million reads on average. TCRdb's copy holds only in-frame clones and misses some; the assay was immunoSEQ multiplex PCR. Seen here are hundreds of thousands of clones, more than 12% observed once, and the top ten hold around 0.04%. The CDR3 is 11 residues long. CDR1 SGHTA and CDR2 FQGNSA come from the germline V gene. V lost 7 bases, J lost 6 bases, and 7 bases lay in between. This chain joins TRBV7-2 and TRBJ2-1; D gene ambiguous. The sequence was collected from a man between 18 and 35 years old with type 1 diabetes. Source material: naive CD4+ T cells from blood. CDR3 nucleotide sequence: TGTGCCAGCACCCCTGCCAATGAGCAGTTCTTC. This encodes CASTPANEQFF.